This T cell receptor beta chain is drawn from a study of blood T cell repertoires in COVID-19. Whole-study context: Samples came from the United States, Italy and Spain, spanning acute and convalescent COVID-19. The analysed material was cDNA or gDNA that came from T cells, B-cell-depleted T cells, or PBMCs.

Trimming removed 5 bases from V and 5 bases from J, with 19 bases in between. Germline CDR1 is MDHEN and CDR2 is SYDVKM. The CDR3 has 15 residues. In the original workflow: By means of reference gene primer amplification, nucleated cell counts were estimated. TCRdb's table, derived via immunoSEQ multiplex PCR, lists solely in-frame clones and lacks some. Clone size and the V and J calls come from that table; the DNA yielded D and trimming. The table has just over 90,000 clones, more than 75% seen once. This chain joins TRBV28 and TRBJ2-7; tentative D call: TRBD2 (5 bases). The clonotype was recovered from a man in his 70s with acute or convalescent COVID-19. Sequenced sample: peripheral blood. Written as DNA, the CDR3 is TGTGCCAGCAGTCAACCGGGAACTCCGAGGCACGAGCAGTACTTC. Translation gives CASSQPGTPRHEQYF.